This record concerns one TCR beta chain sequence. Its antigen remains unidentified. These data belong to a study of T cell responses to AZD1222 COVID-19 vaccine. Study conclusions and caveats: The span of vaccine-associated CD4 TCRs extended across spike, with dominance at 160-218 and 743-854. The breadth and depth of Spike-specific TCRs increased once two AZD1222 doses had been given.

Assay used: immunoSEQ multiplex PCR; TCRdb lists only in-frame clones, some missing. This table holds 150,000 or so clones, around 89% found once. Germline V lookup: CDR1 SGHTA, CDR2 FQGNSA. The V end was cut by 3 bases, the J end by 0 bases, with 11 bases between. The CDR3 runs to 16 residues. The V and J genes are TRBV7-2 and TRBJ2-2; no firm D call. This sequence originates from an adult in good health. The sequenced sample was peripheral blood, obtained on day 0 of AZD1222 vaccination. The CDR3, as DNA: TGTGCCAGCAGCTTCGGACGGCTTCCGAACACCGGGGAGCTGTTTTTT. Translation: CASSFGRLPNTGELFF. Full variable domain (rest looked up from reference TRBV7-2 and TRBJ2-2): GAGVSQSPSNKVTEKGKDVELRCDPISGHTALYWYRQSLGQGLEFLIYFQGNSAPDKSGLPSDRFSAERTGGSVSTLTIQRTQQEDSAVYLCASSFGRLPNTGELFFGEGSRLTVL.